This is a list of T cell receptor beta chains from one sample in a study of cytomegalovirus exposure and HLA in healthy donors. The assay was immunoSEQ multiplex PCR, and TCRdb's table has in-frame clones only and misses some. The table has around 63,000 clones, approximately 80% seen once. The sequencing input was PBMCs. The source of these receptors is a woman aged 25 to 45 in good health and CMV-seronegative. CDR3s include the opening cysteine and the closing phenylalanine or tryptophan. D genes are given only for firm matches. Only some rows state a clone size, as once, few, many or a class for expanded clones.

abundance: -; j_gene: TRBJ1-6; v_gene: TRBV9; d_gene: TRBD1; CDR3aa: CASSVNEGATGSPLHF; CDR3nt: TGTGCCAGCAGCGTAAACGAGGGGGCGACCGGTTCACCCCTCCACTTT
abundance: -; j_gene: TRBJ1-4; v_gene: TRBV11-3; d_gene: -; CDR3aa: CASSFRRTNEKLFF; CDR3nt: TGTGCCAGCAGCTTCCGTAGAACTAATGAAAAACTGTTTTTT
abundance: -; j_gene: TRBJ2-5; v_gene: TRBV4-3; d_gene: TRBD2; CDR3aa: CASSQETGGRQETQYF; CDR3nt: TGCGCCAGCAGCCAAGAGACGGGGGGTAGGCAAGAGACCCAGTACTTC
abundance: -; j_gene: TRBJ1-5; v_gene: TRBV9; d_gene: -; CDR3aa: CASSDGGGNSNQPQHF; CDR3nt: TGTGCCAGCAGCGACGGGGGGGGAAATAGCAATCAGCCCCAGCATTTT
abundance: -; j_gene: TRBJ2-7; v_gene: TRBV6-1; d_gene: TRBD1; CDR3aa: CASSVRTGTYEQYF; CDR3nt: TGTGCCAGCAGTGTTAGGACAGGGACGTACGAGCAGTACTTC
abundance: -; j_gene: TRBJ1-2; v_gene: TRBV19; d_gene: -; CDR3aa: CASSSERNRRGSGYTF; CDR3nt: TGTGCCAGTAGTTCCGAAAGGAATAGGAGGGGCTCTGGCTACACCTTC
abundance: -; j_gene: TRBJ2-7; v_gene: TRBV5-1; d_gene: TRBD1; CDR3aa: CASSGQAGTGTYEQYF; CDR3nt: TGCGCCAGCAGCGGTCAGGCGGGGACAGGGACGTACGAGCAGTACTTC
abundance: once; j_gene: TRBJ2-7; v_gene: TRBV6-6; d_gene: TRBD1; CDR3aa: CAIPDRSSYEQYF; CDR3nt: TGTGCCATACCGGACAGGTCCTCCTACGAGCAGTACTTC
abundance: -; j_gene: TRBJ2-1; v_gene: TRBV7-2; d_gene: TRBD1; CDR3aa: CASSLTAGQGNEQFF; CDR3nt: TGTGCCAGCAGCTTAACTGCCGGACAGGGGAATGAGCAGTTCTTC
abundance: -; j_gene: TRBJ2-3; v_gene: TRBV10-1; d_gene: -; CDR3aa: CASTGGSTDTQYF; CDR3nt: TGCGCCAGCACAGGAGGCAGCACAGATACGCAGTATTTT
abundance: -; j_gene: TRBJ2-1; v_gene: TRBV11-1; d_gene: TRBD1; CDR3aa: CASSGDRSYNEQFF; CDR3nt: TGTGCCAGCAGCGGGGACAGGTCCTACAATGAGCAGTTCTTC
abundance: -; j_gene: TRBJ1-6; v_gene: TRBV11-2; d_gene: -; CDR3aa: CASSHPSWTVNNSPLHF; CDR3nt: TGTGCCAGCAGCCATCCCTCCTGGACAGTTAATAATTCACCCCTCCACTTT
abundance: few; j_gene: TRBJ1-3; v_gene: TRBV6-6; d_gene: -; CDR3aa: CASSGSSGNTIYF; CDR3nt: TGTGCCAGCAGTGGGAGCTCTGGAAACACCATATATTTT
abundance: -; j_gene: TRBJ2-4; v_gene: TRBV5-4; d_gene: TRBD1; CDR3aa: CASSLWVGQGRAKNIQYF; CDR3nt: TGTGCCAGCAGCTTGTGGGTGGGACAGGGTAGAGCCAAAAACATTCAGTACTTC
abundance: once; j_gene: TRBJ1-1; v_gene: TRBV30; d_gene: -; CDR3aa: CARKTRNTEAFF; CDR3nt: TGTGCCCGGAAAACAAGGAACACTGAAGCTTTCTTT
abundance: -; j_gene: TRBJ1-4; v_gene: TRBV5-1; d_gene: -; CDR3aa: CASSSGAVATNEKLFF; CDR3nt: TGCGCCAGCAGCTCGGGAGCCGTTGCAACTAATGAAAAACTGTTTTTT
abundance: few; j_gene: TRBJ1-2; v_gene: TRBV7-9; d_gene: -; CDR3aa: CASSSLSGEDGYTF; CDR3nt: TGTGCCAGCAGCTCCTTATCAGGGGAAGATGGCTACACCTTC
abundance: few; j_gene: TRBJ1-1; v_gene: TRBV7-2; d_gene: -; CDR3aa: CASSLGPTGSAFF; CDR3nt: TGTGCCAGCAGCTTAGGACCAACAGGCTCCGCTTTCTTT
abundance: -; j_gene: TRBJ1-2; v_gene: TRBV27; d_gene: -; CDR3aa: CASSLAGFGYTF; CDR3nt: TGTGCCAGCAGTTTAGCGGGTTTCGGCTACACCTTC
abundance: few; j_gene: TRBJ1-1; v_gene: TRBV2; d_gene: TRBD1; CDR3aa: CASSRGDSNTEAFF; CDR3nt: TGTGCCAGCAGTAGAGGGGACAGTAACACTGAAGCTTTCTTT
abundance: once; j_gene: TRBJ1-5; v_gene: TRBV9; d_gene: TRBD1; CDR3aa: CASSVGDSVEPQHF; CDR3nt: TGTGCCAGCAGCGTAGGGGACAGTGTAGAGCCCCAGCATTTT
abundance: -; j_gene: TRBJ1-5; v_gene: TRBV18; d_gene: -; CDR3aa: CASSPRGRGGREQPQHF; CDR3nt: TGTGCCAGCTCACCACGCGGACGGGGAGGCCGAGAGCAGCCCCAGCATTTT
abundance: -; j_gene: TRBJ2-1; v_gene: TRBV5-1; d_gene: TRBD1; CDR3aa: CASSPPGQVFHEQFF; CDR3nt: TGCGCCAGCAGCCCGCCGGGACAGGTATTCCATGAGCAGTTCTTC
abundance: -; j_gene: TRBJ2-3; v_gene: TRBV5-4; d_gene: TRBD2; CDR3aa: CASSLAGGAYTDTQYF; CDR3nt: TGTGCCAGCAGCTTGGCGGGGGGAGCCTACACAGATACGCAGTATTTT
abundance: -; j_gene: TRBJ2-1; v_gene: TRBV5-1; d_gene: -; CDR3aa: CASSLDREQFF; CDR3nt: TGCGCCAGCAGCTTGGACAGGGAGCAGTTCTTC
abundance: few; j_gene: TRBJ1-1; v_gene: TRBV10-1; d_gene: -; CDR3aa: CASSGNRNTEAFF; CDR3nt: TGCGCCAGCAGTGGTAACAGGAACACTGAAGCTTTCTTT
abundance: -; j_gene: TRBJ1-6; v_gene: TRBV2; d_gene: TRBD1; CDR3aa: CASSETGQGNSPLHF; CDR3nt: TGTGCCAGCAGTGAAACGGGACAGGGGAATTCACCCCTCCACTTT
abundance: -; j_gene: TRBJ2-4; v_gene: TRBV7-9; d_gene: TRBD1; CDR3aa: CASSFIQGASGIQYF; CDR3nt: TGTGCCAGCAGCTTCATACAGGGGGCGAGCGGCATTCAGTACTTC
abundance: -; j_gene: TRBJ1-5; v_gene: TRBV29-1; d_gene: TRBD1; CDR3aa: CSARQGDQPQHF; CDR3nt: TGCAGCGCAAGACAGGGCGATCAGCCCCAGCATTTT
abundance: once; j_gene: TRBJ1-3; v_gene: TRBV19; d_gene: -; CDR3aa: CASRSWGSDGNTIYF; CDR3nt: TGTGCCAGTAGATCATGGGGCAGCGACGGAAACACCATATATTTT
abundance: -; j_gene: TRBJ2-5; v_gene: TRBV2; d_gene: -; CDR3aa: CASSEVKQWGLKAQYF; CDR3nt: TGTGCCAGCAGTGAAGTCAAGCAGTGGGGCCTCAAGGCCCAGTACTTC
abundance: -; j_gene: TRBJ2-5; v_gene: TRBV18; d_gene: TRBD1; CDR3aa: CASSPTGAGETQYF; CDR3nt: TGTGCCAGCTCCCCGACAGGGGCGGGAGAGACCCAGTACTTC
abundance: -; j_gene: TRBJ1-1; v_gene: TRBV4-3; d_gene: TRBD1; CDR3aa: CASSLGSGQMNTEAFF; CDR3nt: TGCGCCAGCAGCCTCGGCTCGGGACAGATGAACACTGAAGCTTTCTTT
abundance: -; j_gene: TRBJ1-1; v_gene: TRBV19; d_gene: TRBD1; CDR3aa: CASSTYRGRKGNTEAFF; CDR3nt: TGTGCCAGTAGTACTTACAGGGGGCGAAAGGGGAACACTGAAGCTTTCTTT
abundance: -; j_gene: TRBJ1-3; v_gene: TRBV19; d_gene: -; CDR3aa: CASSGLRAGNTIYF; CDR3nt: TGTGCCAGTAGCGGTCTCAGGGCCGGAAACACCATATATTTT
abundance: -; j_gene: TRBJ1-1; v_gene: TRBV6-1; d_gene: TRBD1; CDR3aa: CASSEDRVNTEAFF; CDR3nt: TGTGCCAGCAGTGAGGACAGGGTGAACACTGAAGCTTTCTTT
abundance: -; j_gene: TRBJ1-5; v_gene: TRBV7-8; d_gene: -; CDR3aa: CASSSTQGSGNQPQHF; CDR3nt: TGTGCCAGCAGCTCCACTCAGGGGTCGGGCAATCAGCCCCAGCATTTT
abundance: once; j_gene: TRBJ2-3; v_gene: TRBV13; d_gene: -; CDR3aa: CASVNRVETDTQYF; CDR3nt: TGTGCCAGCGTTAACAGGGTAGAGACAGATACGCAGTATTTT
abundance: -; j_gene: TRBJ2-5; v_gene: TRBV11-2; d_gene: -; CDR3aa: CASSFDRSQTQYF; CDR3nt: TGTGCCAGCAGCTTTGACAGGTCTCAGACCCAGTACTTC
abundance: -; j_gene: TRBJ1-2; v_gene: TRBV6-5; d_gene: TRBD1; CDR3aa: CASSYSQGGGYTF; CDR3nt: TGTGCCAGCAGTTACTCACAGGGGGGGGGCTACACCTTC
abundance: -; j_gene: TRBJ2-3; v_gene: TRBV7-9; d_gene: TRBD2; CDR3aa: CASSLASGGASDTQYF; CDR3nt: TGTGCCAGCAGCTTAGCTAGCGGGGGGGCATCAGATACGCAGTATTTT
abundance: -; j_gene: TRBJ1-5; v_gene: TRBV5-5; d_gene: TRBD1; CDR3aa: CASSPGQGGNQPQHF; CDR3nt: TGTGCCAGCAGCCCCGGACAGGGGGGGAATCAGCCCCAGCATTTT
abundance: -; j_gene: TRBJ2-7; v_gene: TRBV7-9; d_gene: -; CDR3aa: CASSLGRGYEQYF; CDR3nt: TGTGCCAGCAGCTTAGGTAGAGGATACGAGCAGTACTTC
abundance: -; j_gene: TRBJ2-7; v_gene: TRBV4-1; d_gene: TRBD1; CDR3aa: CASSLNEDRENEQYF; CDR3nt: TGCGCCAGCAGCCTGAATGAGGACAGGGAGAACGAGCAGTACTTC
abundance: -; j_gene: TRBJ1-5; v_gene: TRBV19; d_gene: -; CDR3aa: CASSLEGHSNQPQHF; CDR3nt: TGTGCCAGTAGTCTGGAGGGTCATAGCAATCAGCCCCAGCATTTT
abundance: -; j_gene: TRBJ1-6; v_gene: TRBV6-5; d_gene: -; CDR3aa: CASSYSGSSYNSPLHF; CDR3nt: TGTGCCAGCAGTTACTCAGGGAGCTCCTATAATTCACCCCTCCACTTT
abundance: -; j_gene: TRBJ1-4; v_gene: TRBV30; d_gene: -; CDR3aa: CAWSRTADHRKLFF; CDR3nt: TGTGCCTGGAGTAGGACAGCCGACCATAGGAAACTGTTTTTT
abundance: -; j_gene: TRBJ2-5; v_gene: TRBV19; d_gene: -; CDR3aa: CASSIWSTQETQYF; CDR3nt: TGTGCCAGTAGTATTTGGTCTACCCAAGAGACCCAGTACTTC
abundance: -; j_gene: TRBJ2-7; v_gene: TRBV18; d_gene: -; CDR3aa: CASSPPGQVYEQYF; CDR3nt: TGTGCCAGCTCACCACCGGGACAAGTCTACGAGCAGTACTTC
abundance: -; j_gene: TRBJ2-7; v_gene: TRBV7-9; d_gene: -; CDR3aa: CASSLGAYEQYF; CDR3nt: TGTGCCAGCAGCTTAGGGGCATACGAGCAGTACTTC
abundance: once; j_gene: TRBJ2-1; v_gene: TRBV9; d_gene: -; CDR3aa: CASSARVGLVDNEQFF; CDR3nt: TGTGCCAGCAGCGCTCGGGTAGGATTAGTAGACAATGAGCAGTTCTTC
abundance: -; j_gene: TRBJ1-4; v_gene: TRBV19; d_gene: -; CDR3aa: CASRRGQTAEEKLFF; CDR3nt: TGTGCCAGTAGAAGAGGACAGACTGCTGAGGAAAAACTGTTTTTT